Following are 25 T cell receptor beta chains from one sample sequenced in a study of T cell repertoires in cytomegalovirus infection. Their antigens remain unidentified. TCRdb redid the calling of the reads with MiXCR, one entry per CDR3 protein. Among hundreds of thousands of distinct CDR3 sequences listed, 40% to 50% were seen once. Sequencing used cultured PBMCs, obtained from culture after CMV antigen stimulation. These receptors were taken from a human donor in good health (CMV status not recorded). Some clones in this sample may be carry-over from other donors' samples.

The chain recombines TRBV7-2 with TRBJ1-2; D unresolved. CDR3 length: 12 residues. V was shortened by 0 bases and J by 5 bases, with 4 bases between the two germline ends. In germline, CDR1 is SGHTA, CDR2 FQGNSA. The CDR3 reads CASSLARYGYTF. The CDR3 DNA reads TGTGCCAGCAGCTTAGCACGGTATGGCTACACCTTC.

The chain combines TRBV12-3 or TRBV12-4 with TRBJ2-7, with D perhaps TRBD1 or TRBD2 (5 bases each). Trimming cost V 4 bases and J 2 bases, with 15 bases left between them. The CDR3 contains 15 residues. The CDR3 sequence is CASSWDAGSTYEQYF. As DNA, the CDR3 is TGTGCCAGCAGTTGGGACGCAGGGTCCACCTACGAGCAGTACTTC.

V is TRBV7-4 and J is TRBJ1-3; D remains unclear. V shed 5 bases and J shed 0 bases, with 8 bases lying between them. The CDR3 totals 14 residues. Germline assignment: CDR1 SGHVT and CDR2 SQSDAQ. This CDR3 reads CASSHNLSGNTIYF. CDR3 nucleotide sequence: TGTGCCAGCAGCCACAACCTCTCTGGAAACACCATATATTTT.

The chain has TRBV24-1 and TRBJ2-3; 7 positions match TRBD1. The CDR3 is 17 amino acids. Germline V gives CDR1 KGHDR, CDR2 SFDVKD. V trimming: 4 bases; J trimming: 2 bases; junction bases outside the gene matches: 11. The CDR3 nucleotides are TGTGCCACCAGTGAAACCTTGACAGGGCCCCTCACAGATACGCAGTATTTT. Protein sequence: CATSETLTGPLTDTQYF.

DNA for the CDR3: TGCAGCGTTCGACAGGGGGATGGCTACACCTTC. It is translated as CSVRQGDGYTF. V usage is TRBV29-1 and J usage is TRBJ1-2; TRBD1 aligns across 9 bases. J gave up 6 bases and V 5 bases, and 1 base lay outside the gene matches. CDR3 length: 11 residues. In germline, CDR1 is SQVTM, CDR2 ANQGSEA.

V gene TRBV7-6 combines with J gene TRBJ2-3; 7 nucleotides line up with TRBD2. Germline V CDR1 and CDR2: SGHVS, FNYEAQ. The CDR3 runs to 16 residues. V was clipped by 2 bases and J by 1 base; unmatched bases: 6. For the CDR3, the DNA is TGTGCCAGCAGCTTAATTGCGGGGGAAGGCACAGATACGCAGTATTTT. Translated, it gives CASSLIAGEGTDTQYF. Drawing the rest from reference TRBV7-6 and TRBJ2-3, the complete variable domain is GAGVSQSPRYKVTKRGQDVALRCDPISGHVSLYWYRQALGQGPEFLTYFNYEAQQDKSGLPNDRFSAERPEGSISTLTIQRTEQRDSAMYRCASSLIAGEGTDTQYFGPGTRLTVL.

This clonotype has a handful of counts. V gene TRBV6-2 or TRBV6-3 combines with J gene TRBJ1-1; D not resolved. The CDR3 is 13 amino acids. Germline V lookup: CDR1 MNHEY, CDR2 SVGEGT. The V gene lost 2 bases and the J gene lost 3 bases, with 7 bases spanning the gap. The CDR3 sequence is CASSYPWDTEAFF. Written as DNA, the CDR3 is TGTGCCAGCAGTTACCCTTGGGACACTGAAGCTTTCTTT.

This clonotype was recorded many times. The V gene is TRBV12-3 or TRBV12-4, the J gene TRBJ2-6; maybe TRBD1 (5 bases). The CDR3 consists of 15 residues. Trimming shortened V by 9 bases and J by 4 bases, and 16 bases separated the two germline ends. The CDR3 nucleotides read TGTGCCAGTTTAGGGGTTTCGCCGGGGGCCAACGTCCTGACTTTC. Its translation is CASLGVSPGANVLTF.

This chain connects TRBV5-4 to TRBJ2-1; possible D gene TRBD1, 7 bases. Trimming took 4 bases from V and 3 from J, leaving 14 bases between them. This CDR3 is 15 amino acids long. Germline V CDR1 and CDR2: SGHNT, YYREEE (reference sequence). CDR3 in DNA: TGTGCCAGCAGCCCGCAGGGGGAGGTCTACAATGAGCAGTTCTTC. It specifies CASSPQGEVYNEQFF.

The CDR3 DNA follows: TGTGCCAGCAGGGGACAGGGATCGAACACTGAAGCTTTCTTT. This sequence encodes CASRGQGSNTEAFF. The chain links TRBV6-2 or TRBV6-3 to TRBJ1-1, with TRBD1 matching 9 bases. Germline assignment: CDR1 MNHEY and CDR2 SVGEGT. The CDR3 is 14 amino acids. V shed 6 bases, J shed 1 base, and the junction held 3 bases outside the gene matches.

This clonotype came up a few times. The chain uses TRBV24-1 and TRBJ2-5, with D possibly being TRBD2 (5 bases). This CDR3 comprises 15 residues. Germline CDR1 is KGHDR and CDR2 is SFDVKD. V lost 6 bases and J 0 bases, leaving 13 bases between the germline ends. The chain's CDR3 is CATSPAERYQETQYF. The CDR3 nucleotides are TGTGCCACCAGTCCAGCGGAACGGTACCAAGAGACCCAGTACTTC.

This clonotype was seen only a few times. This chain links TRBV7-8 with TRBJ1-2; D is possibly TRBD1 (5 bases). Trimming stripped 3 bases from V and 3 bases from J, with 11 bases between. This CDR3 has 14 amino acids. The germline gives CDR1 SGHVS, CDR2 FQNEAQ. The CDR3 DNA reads TGTGCCAGCAGCTTCCTCAGGGTGGACTATGGCTACACCTTC. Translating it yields CASSFLRVDYGYTF.

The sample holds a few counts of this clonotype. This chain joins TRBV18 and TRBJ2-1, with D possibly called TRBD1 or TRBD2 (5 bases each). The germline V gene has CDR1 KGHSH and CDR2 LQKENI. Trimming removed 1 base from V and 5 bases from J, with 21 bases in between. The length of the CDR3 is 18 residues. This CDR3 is CASSPLSSRGAGNNEQFF. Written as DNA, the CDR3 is TGTGCCAGCTCACCACTTTCTTCGAGGGGCGCCGGGAACAATGAGCAGTTCTTC. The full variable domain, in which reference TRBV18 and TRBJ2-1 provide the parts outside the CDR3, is NAGVMQNPRHLVRRRGQEARLRCSPMKGHSHVYWYRQLPEEGLKFMVYLQKENIIDESGMPKERFSAEFPKEGPSILRIQQVVRGDSAAYFCASSPLSSRGAGNNEQFFGPGTRLTVL.

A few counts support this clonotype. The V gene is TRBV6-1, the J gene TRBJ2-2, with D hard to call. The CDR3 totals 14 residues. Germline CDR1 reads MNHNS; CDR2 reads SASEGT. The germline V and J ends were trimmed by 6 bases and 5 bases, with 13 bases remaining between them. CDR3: CASRPPLGTGELFF. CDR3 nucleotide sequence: TGTGCCAGCAGACCACCCCTGGGAACCGGGGAGCTGTTTTTT.

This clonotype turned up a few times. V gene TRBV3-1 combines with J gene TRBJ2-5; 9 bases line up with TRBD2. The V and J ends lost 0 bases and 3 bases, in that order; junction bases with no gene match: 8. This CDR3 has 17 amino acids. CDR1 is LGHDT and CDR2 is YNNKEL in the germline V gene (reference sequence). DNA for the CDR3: TGTGCCAGCAGCCAAGATCCCCCTAGCGGGGTGGAAGAGACCCAGTACTTC. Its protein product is CASSQDPPSGVEETQYF.

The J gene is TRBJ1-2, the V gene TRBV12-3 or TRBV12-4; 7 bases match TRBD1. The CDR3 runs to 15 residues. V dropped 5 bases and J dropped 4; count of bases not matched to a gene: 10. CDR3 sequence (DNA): TGTGCCAGCAGTAGAGACAGGGCAGAACCCTATGGCTACACCTTC. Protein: CASSRDRAEPYGYTF.

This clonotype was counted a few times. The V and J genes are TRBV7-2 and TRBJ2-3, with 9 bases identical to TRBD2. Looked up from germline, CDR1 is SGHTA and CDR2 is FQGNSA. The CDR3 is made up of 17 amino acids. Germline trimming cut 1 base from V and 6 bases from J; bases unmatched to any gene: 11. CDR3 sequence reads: CASSLGVAGATTDTQYF. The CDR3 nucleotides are TGTGCCAGCAGCTTAGGGGTAGCGGGAGCCACGACGGATACGCAGTATTTT.

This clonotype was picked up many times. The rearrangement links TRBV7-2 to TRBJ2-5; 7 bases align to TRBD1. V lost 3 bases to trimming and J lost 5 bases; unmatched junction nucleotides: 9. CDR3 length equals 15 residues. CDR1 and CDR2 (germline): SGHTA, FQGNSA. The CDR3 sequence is CASSFSGTELETQYF. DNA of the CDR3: TGTGCCAGCAGCTTTTCCGGGACAGAATTGGAGACCCAGTACTTC.

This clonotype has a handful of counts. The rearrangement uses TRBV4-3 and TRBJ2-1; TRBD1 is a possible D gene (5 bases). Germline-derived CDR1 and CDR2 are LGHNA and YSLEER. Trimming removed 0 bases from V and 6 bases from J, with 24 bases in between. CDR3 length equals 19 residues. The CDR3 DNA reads TGCGCCAGCAGCCAAGATGGGGCAGGGAATAGCCGGGCGGTCAATGAGCAGTTCTTC. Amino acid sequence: CASSQDGAGNSRAVNEQFF.

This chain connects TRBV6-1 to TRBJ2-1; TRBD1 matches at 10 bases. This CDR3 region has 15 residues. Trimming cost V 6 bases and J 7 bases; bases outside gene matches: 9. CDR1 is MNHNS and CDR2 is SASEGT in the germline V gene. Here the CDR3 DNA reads TGTGCCAGCAGATCGACAGGGGGCTTATGGAATGAGCAGTTCTTC. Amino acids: CASRSTGGLWNEQFF.

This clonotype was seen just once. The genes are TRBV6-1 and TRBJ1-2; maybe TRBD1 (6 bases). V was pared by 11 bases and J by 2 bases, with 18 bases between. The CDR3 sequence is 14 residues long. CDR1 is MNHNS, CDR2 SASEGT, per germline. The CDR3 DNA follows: TGTGCCTCGACCGGGGGCTTCCCCAACTATGGCTACACCTTC. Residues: CASTGGFPNYGYTF.

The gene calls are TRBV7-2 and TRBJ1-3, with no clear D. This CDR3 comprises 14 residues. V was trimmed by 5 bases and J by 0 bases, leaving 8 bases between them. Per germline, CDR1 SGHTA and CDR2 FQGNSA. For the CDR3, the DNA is TGTGCCAGCAGCCTCCACGGCTCTGGAAACACCATATATTTT. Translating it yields CASSLHGSGNTIYF.

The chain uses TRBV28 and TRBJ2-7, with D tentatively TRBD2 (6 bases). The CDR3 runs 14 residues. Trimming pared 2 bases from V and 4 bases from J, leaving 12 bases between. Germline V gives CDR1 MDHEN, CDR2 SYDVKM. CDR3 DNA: TGTGCCAGCAGTTTAGACGGAGGGCGGTACGAGCAGTACTTC. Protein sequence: CASSLDGGRYEQYF. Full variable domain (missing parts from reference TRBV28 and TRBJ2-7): DVKVTQSSRYLVKRTGEKVFLECVQDMDHENMFWYRQDPGLGLRLIYFSYDVKMKEKGDIPEGYSVSREKKERFSLILESASTNQTSMYLCASSLDGGRYEQYFGPGTRLTVT.

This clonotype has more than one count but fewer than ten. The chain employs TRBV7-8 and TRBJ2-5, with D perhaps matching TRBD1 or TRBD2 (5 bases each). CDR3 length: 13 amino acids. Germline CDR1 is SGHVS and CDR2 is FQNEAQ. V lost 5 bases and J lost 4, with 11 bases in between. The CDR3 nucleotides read TGTGCCAGCAGCCAACCGGGGCTAGAGACCCAGTACTTC. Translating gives CASSQPGLETQYF.

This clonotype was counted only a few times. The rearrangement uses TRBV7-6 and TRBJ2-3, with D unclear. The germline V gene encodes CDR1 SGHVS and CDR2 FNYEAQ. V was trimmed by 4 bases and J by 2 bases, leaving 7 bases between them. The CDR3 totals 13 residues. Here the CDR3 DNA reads TGTGCCAGCAGCTCCGCACACACAGATACGCAGTATTTT. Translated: CASSSAHTDTQYF.